This TCR beta chain emerged from a study of blood T cell repertoires in COVID-19. Study-level background: COVID-19 samples, acute and convalescent, were from the United States, Italy and Spain. PBMCs, B-cell-depleted T cells, or T cells provided the cDNA or gDNA that made up the material.

How the authors handled the data: How many nucleated cells were present was estimated from reference gene primer amplification. Method: immunoSEQ multiplex PCR; TCRdb's copy keeps in-frame clones and lacks some. The V and J calls and clone size were taken over from that table, and D and trimming were inferred from the DNA. The sample contains 30,000 to 45,000 clones, 90% of which appear only once. V was clipped by 4 bases and J by 3 bases, with 16 bases between them. The CDR3 extends over 15 amino acids. The germline gives CDR1 SGHAT, CDR2 FQNNGV. This sequence joins TRBV11-2 and TRBJ2-7, with D maybe TRBD2 (5 bases). The origin of this receptor is a human donor in a cohort sampled during active COVID-19. The source material was peripheral blood. The CDR3 DNA reads TGTGCCAGCAGCTCCCCTGTGCGGGCCATCTACGAGCAGTACTTC. Translating gives CASSSPVRAIYEQYF.